At least ten counts were recorded for the clone carrying this TCR beta chain. Antigen: not known. This CDR3 comprises 13 residues. Germline trimming cut 11 bases from V and 3 bases from J; bases unmatched to any gene: 9. Per germline, CDR1 MNHNY and CDR2 SVGAGI (reference sequence). This entry belongs to a study of beta chain features in type 1 diabetes. Expressed TCRB transcripts were sequenced, since all the RNA that had been isolated was reverse transcribed. Each sample of naive, central memory or regulatory T cells had, on average, about 3.57 million reads. Using immunoSEQ multiplex PCR, the repertoire was profiled, and TCRdb retains in-frame clones only, with some absent. The sample includes approximately 170,000 clones, approximately 8.1% of them seen just once. Study-wide points: Insertion counts at VDJ junctions were lower in type 1 diabetes patients, who also showed more deletions there. People with Type 1 diabetes carried modestly yet significantly shorter TCRB CDR3s in all four CD4+ subsets.

The specimen sequenced was central memory CD4+ T cells from blood. The sequence came from a woman in her 40s with type 1 diabetes. The chain couples TRBV6-6 to TRBJ1-1; 7 positions agree with TRBD1. The CDR3 here is CACLIGQDTEAFF. The CDR3 DNA follows: TGTGCCTGCCTGATCGGACAGGACACTGAAGCTTTCTTT.